The clone carrying this T cell receptor (beta chain) was detected ten times or more. This entry comes from a study of metastatic and nonmetastatic thyroid tumors. The entire patient cohort was treatment-naive prior to thyroid surgery. TCRdb used MiXCR to call clones anew from the PCR reads. The sample holds some 30,000 clones, 9.5% to 14% seen once. The sequenced sample was blood. The receptor's source is a female donor with papillary thyroid cancer or a benign thyroid nodule (not recorded which). Some clones in this sample may be carry-over from other donors' samples.

The CDR3 here is CSATPVVEVLYEQYF. The CDR3 DNA follows: TGCAGTGCTACCCCGGTAGTGGAGGTACTCTACGAGCAGTACTTC. The chain carries TRBV20-1 and TRBJ2-7; D perhaps matches TRBD2 (5 bases). Germline lookup yields CDR1 DFQATT and CDR2 SNEGSKA (reference sequence). The CDR3 length is 15 residues. V gave up 4 bases and J gave up 3 bases, with 19 bases separating them.